The 27 T cell receptor beta chains in this list originate from one sample, sequenced in a study of blood T cell repertoires in COVID-19. Sequenced by immunoSEQ multiplex PCR; TCRdb stores in-frame clones only, minus some. The sample contains about 110,000 clones, 70% to 75% of which appear only once. The specimen was peripheral blood. All receptors derive from a human donor with acute or convalescent COVID-19. The donor label of this sample is uncertain.

V is TRBV28 and J is TRBJ1-5; D remains ambiguous. The germline V gene has CDR1 MDHEN and CDR2 SYDVKM. The V gene lost 2 bases and the J gene lost 4 bases, with 9 bases spanning the gap. This CDR3 contains 14 residues. CDR3 in amino acids: CASSLNSFNQPQHF. The CDR3 bases are TGTGCCAGCAGTTTAAACTCATTTAATCAGCCCCAGCATTTT.

This chain uses TRBV7-9 with TRBJ1-1; unclear D gene. This CDR3 spans 12 amino acids. From germline, CDR1 is SEHNR and CDR2 FQNEAQ (reference sequence). V was pared by 7 bases and J by 5 bases, with 11 bases between. The CDR3 coding sequence is TGTGCCAGCACCCCCGTCAGGACTGAAGCTTTCTTT. This gives the protein CASTPVRTEAFF.

The rearrangement joins TRBV6-4 to TRBJ1-1, with D possibly TRBD1 on 6 matching bases. The germline gives CDR1 MRHNA, CDR2 SNTAGT. V lost 6 bases and J lost 2, with 10 bases in between. CDR3 length: 13 residues. This CDR3 is CASSRDTNTEAFF. The DNA of the CDR3 is TGTGCCAGCAGCCGGGACACCAACACTGAAGCTTTCTTT.

The J gene is TRBJ1-2, the V gene TRBV6-1; 8 bases fit TRBD1. This CDR3 is 15 amino acids long. Per the germline V gene, CDR1 is MNHNS and CDR2 is SASEGT. The V gene end was trimmed by 1 base and the J gene end by 8 bases; junction bases not matched to a gene: 9. This CDR3 reads CASSEGGWTGNGYTF. For the CDR3, the DNA is TGTGCCAGCAGTGAAGGGGGATGGACAGGGAACGGCTACACCTTC.

The chain joins TRBV18 to TRBJ2-7, with D possibly matching TRBD1 (6 bases). V lost 3 bases and J lost 3, with 12 bases in between. CDR1 and CDR2 (germline): KGHSH, LQKENI. The CDR3 extends over 14 amino acids. The DNA for the CDR3 is TGTGCCAGCTCACCGGACAGCAGAGGCTACGAGCAGTACTTC. Its protein product is CASSPDSRGYEQYF.

The rearrangement joins TRBV28 to TRBJ2-5; TRBD2 is a possible D gene (5 bases). CDR1 MDHEN and CDR2 SYDVKM come from the germline V gene. The CDR3 loop spans 15 amino acids. Trimming shortened V by 5 bases and J by 1 base, and 14 bases separated the two germline ends. The CDR3 is CASSRAEEVQETQYF. CDR3 in DNA: TGTGCCAGCAGTCGAGCGGAGGAGGTCCAAGAGACCCAGTACTTC.

A note on this clone: At the DNA level, this CDR3 is encoded by other sequences in the same sample as well. This chain joins TRBV14 and TRBJ1-6, with TRBD1 matching 7 bases. The CDR3 covers 15 residues. V lost 1 base, J lost 7 bases, and 4 bases stayed unmatched. The germline V gene encodes CDR1 SGHDN and CDR2 FVKESK. The CDR3 spells CASSQGQGYNSPLHF. CDR3 nucleotide sequence: TGTGCCAGCAGCCAAGGACAGGGCTACAATTCACCCCTCCACTTT.

The chain carries TRBV5-1 and TRBJ1-6, with 10 bases matching TRBD1. V lost 1 base, J lost 9 bases, and 7 bases stayed unmatched. The CDR3 spans 16 residues. Germline CDR1 and CDR2: SGHRS and YFSETQ. CDR3 coding DNA: TGCGCCAGCAGCTTGTCTGGACAGGGGGGTGCTTCACCCCTCCACTTT. Amino acid sequence: CASSLSGQGGASPLHF.

V usage is TRBV7-9 and J usage is TRBJ1-6, with 8 bases identical to TRBD1. Germline-derived CDR1 and CDR2 are SEHNR and FQNEAQ (reference sequence). There are 15 residues in the CDR3. The J segment lost 6 bases and the V segment lost 4 bases, leaving 5 bases of the junction unmatched. CDR3 bases: TGTGCCAGCAGCTCGACAGGGGAAGGTAATTCACCCCTCCACTTT. Protein product: CASSSTGEGNSPLHF. The full variable domain, rest sourced from reference TRBV7-9 and TRBJ1-6, is DTGVSQNPRHKITKRGQNVTFRCDPISEHNRLYWYRQTLGQGPEFLTYFQNEAQLEKSRLLSDRFSAERPKGSFSTLEIQRTEQGDSAMYLCASSSTGEGNSPLHFGNGTRLTVT.

As DNA, the CDR3 is TGTGCCAGCAGCTTAATGGGCAGGGAAAATTCACCCCTCCACTTT. This codes for CASSLMGRENSPLHF. The gene calls are TRBV7-2 and TRBJ1-6; TRBD1 might be the D (5 bases). This CDR3 has 15 amino acids. In germline, CDR1 is SGHTA, CDR2 FQGNSA. V lost 2 bases to trimming and J lost 7 bases, with 12 bases between them.

The chain uses TRBV5-4 and TRBJ2-5, with a possible D match to TRBD1 (6 bases). Trimming removed 4 bases from V and 5 bases from J, with 18 bases in between. The CDR3 covers 15 residues. CDR1 and CDR2 (germline): SGHNT, YYREEE (reference sequence). The CDR3 DNA follows: TGTGCCAGCAGCACAGAAGCCGGGACACAGGAGACCCAGTACTTC. It codes for CASSTEAGTQETQYF.

This rearrangement joins TRBV2 to TRBJ1-5; the match to TRBD1 covers 7 bases. The V segment lost 4 bases and the J segment 2 bases; nucleotides outside the gene matches: 2. The CDR3 extends over 14 amino acids. Germline CDR1 and CDR2: SNHLY and FYNNEI. In nucleotides, the CDR3 is TGTGCCAGCAGTGGGGACAGCCGCAATCAGCCCCAGCATTTT. It encodes CASSGDSRNQPQHF.

This clone appeared a few times. The V and J genes are TRBV11-2 and TRBJ1-1; TRBD1 aligns across 12 bases. The CDR3 sequence is 17 residues long. The junction had 7 bases not matched to a gene; V was cut back by 4 bases and J by 1 base. Germline V gene sequence: CDR1 SGHAT, CDR2 FQNNGV. The CDR3 DNA follows: TGTGCCAGCAGCTGGCCGGGACAGGGGGCGGGGAACACTGAAGCTTTCTTT. Its translation is CASSWPGQGAGNTEAFF.

This clone was seen a few times. The genes are TRBV2 and TRBJ2-3; D perhaps matches TRBD2 (5 bases). V lost 8 bases and J 0 bases, leaving 12 bases between the germline ends. This CDR3 is built from 14 residues. Germline lookup yields CDR1 SNHLY and CDR2 FYNNEI. For the CDR3, the DNA is TGTGCCAGCGAGGAGGCCACTAGCACAGATACGCAGTATTTT. This gives the protein CASEEATSTDTQYF.

The CDR3 nucleotides are TGTGCCAGCAGTTGGGGCGTGGGGCCCCAGCATTTT. It specifies CASSWGVGPQHF. The J gene is TRBJ1-5, the V gene TRBV12-3 or TRBV12-4; perhaps TRBD1 as D (5 bases). Deletions cut 4 bases from V and 9 bases from J, with 10 bases between. The CDR3 runs 12 residues.

The chain joins TRBV5-1 to TRBJ1-6; D possibly corresponds to TRBD1 (5 bases). Germline V CDR1 and CDR2: SGHRS, YFSETQ. The ends were cut back, 0 bases at V and 5 bases at J, with 9 bases in the middle. CDR3 length equals 15 residues. CDR3 DNA: TGCGCCAGCAGCTTGGTGACAGCAAATAATTCACCCCTCCACTTT. This translates into CASSLVTANNSPLHF.

The J gene is TRBJ2-3, the V gene TRBV19, with D perhaps matching TRBD2 (5 bases). The CDR3 has 15 residues. Trimming cost V 6 bases and J 2 bases, with 15 bases left between them. CDR1 and CDR2 (germline): LNHDA, SQIVND (reference sequence). The CDR3 sequence: CASSSQGLYTDTQYF. CDR3 bases: TGTGCCAGTAGCTCCCAAGGACTTTACACAGATACGCAGTATTTT.

The chain uses TRBV18 and TRBJ2-5; 14 nucleotides align to TRBD2. The CDR3 length is 20 residues. CDR1 is KGHSH, CDR2 LQKENI, per germline. V was pared by 2 bases and J by 5 bases, with 16 bases of the junction left unmatched. The CDR3 DNA sequence: TGTGCCAGCTCACCAGGCCCAAATCTCGGACTAGCGGGGGGAAAGGAGACCCAGTACTTC. Residues: CASSPGPNLGLAGGKETQYF.

The sample holds one count of this clone. Other nucleotide sequences from this sample produce the same CDR3. The chain employs TRBV3-1 (or the pseudogene TRBV3-2) and TRBJ1-2; D gene uncertain. Per the germline V gene, CDR1 is LGHDT and CDR2 is YNNKEL (reference sequence). V was cut by 3 bases and J by 2 bases, with 10 bases left in between. The CDR3 sequence is 14 residues long. In nucleotides, the CDR3 is TGTGCCAGCAGCCAGGCGGGGAACAACTATGGCTACACCTTC. Protein product: CASSQAGNNYGYTF.

In its sample, this clone was seen a few times. The chain links TRBV12-3 or TRBV12-4 to TRBJ1-5, with D tentatively TRBD1 (5 bases). V was clipped by 7 bases and J by 8 bases, with 15 bases between them. The CDR3 has 13 amino acids. CDR3 in DNA: TGTGCCAGCACCCTGGGGGGGATGGAGCCCCAGCATTTT. This sequence encodes CASTLGGMEPQHF.

This rearrangement joins TRBV10-2 to TRBJ2-1, with 7 bases identical to TRBD1. The germline V gene has CDR1 WSHSY and CDR2 SAAADI. The CDR3 has 13 residues. V trimming: 6 bases; J trimming: 8 bases; junction bases outside the gene matches: 7. This CDR3 is CASRATGAHEQFF. DNA for the CDR3: TGCGCCAGCAGGGCAACAGGGGCGCATGAGCAGTTCTTC.

This rearrangement joins TRBV15 to TRBJ2-5, with 10 bases that match TRBD1. The CDR3 sequence is 17 residues long. The V gene's germline CDR1 is LNHNV and CDR2 YYDKDF (reference sequence). The junction had 10 bases not matched to a gene; V was cut back by 1 base and J by 5 bases. The CDR3 loop is CATSRVPDRGEGETQYF. The CDR3 DNA reads TGTGCCACCAGCAGAGTCCCGGACAGGGGGGAGGGGGAGACCCAGTACTTC. The whole variable domain, remainder taken from reference TRBV15 and TRBJ2-5, is DAMVIQNPRYQVTQFGKPVTLSCSQTLNHNVMYWYQQKSSQAPKLLFHYYDKDFNNEADTPDNFQSRRPNTSFCFLDIRSPGLGDTAMYLCATSRVPDRGEGETQYFGPGTRLLVL.

The rearrangement joins TRBV5-1 to TRBJ1-6; the match to TRBD1 covers 7 bases. The germline V gene has CDR1 SGHRS and CDR2 YFSETQ. Unmatched junction bases numbered 3, after V lost 3 bases and J lost 6 bases. There are 14 residues in the CDR3. The DNA of the CDR3 is TGCGCCAGCAGCTGGGGACAGCTTAATTCACCCCTCCACTTT. Translating it yields CASSWGQLNSPLHF.

The chain joins TRBV9 to TRBJ1-1, with D unclear. The germline gives CDR1 SGDLS, CDR2 YYNGEE. CDR3 length equals 14 residues. V was pared by 1 base and J by 1 base, with 8 bases between. DNA of the CDR3: TGTGCCAGCAGCGTACTGGCTGAGAACACTGAAGCTTTCTTT. As protein: CASSVLAENTEAFF.

There are a few counts of this clone. This chain uses TRBV19 with TRBJ1-3; D is possibly TRBD1 (5 bases). Germline CDR1 is LNHDA and CDR2 is SQIVND (reference sequence). This CDR3 has 16 amino acids. V lost 10 bases to trimming and J lost 0 bases, with 19 bases between them. The CDR3 coding sequence is TGTGCCACCGAGCGGGTAGGGGCCGGCTCTGGAAACACCATATATTTT. Translation: CATERVGAGSGNTIYF. The variable domain in full, completed from reference TRBV19 and TRBJ1-3, reads DGGITQSPKYLFRKEGQNVTLSCEQNLNHDAMYWYRQDPGQGLRLIYYSQIVNDFQKGDIAEGYSVSREKKESFPLTVTSAQKNPTAFYLCATERVGAGSGNTIYFGEGSWLTVV.

This clone has only one observation. V is TRBV5-5 and J is TRBJ1-6, with 8 bases matching TRBD1. The CDR3 length is 16 residues. Germline V gene lookup returns CDR1 SGHKS and CDR2 YYEKEE (reference sequence). Trimming removed 1 base from V and 10 bases from J; junction bases left unmatched: 10. The CDR3 DNA sequence: TGTGCCAGCAGCTTGAGGCAGGGGGCGGGAAACTCACCCCTCCACTTT. Protein sequence: CASSLRQGAGNSPLHF.

CDR3 residues: CASQGEDSGANVLTF. The CDR3 nucleotides read TGTGCCAGCCAGGGGGAGGATTCTGGGGCCAACGTCCTGACTTTC. The chain has TRBV2 and TRBJ2-6, with D possibly TRBD1 on 7 matching bases. Trimming left V 8 bases short and J 1 base short, with 12 bases between. This CDR3 has 15 residues. Germline V CDR1 and CDR2: SNHLY, FYNNEI.